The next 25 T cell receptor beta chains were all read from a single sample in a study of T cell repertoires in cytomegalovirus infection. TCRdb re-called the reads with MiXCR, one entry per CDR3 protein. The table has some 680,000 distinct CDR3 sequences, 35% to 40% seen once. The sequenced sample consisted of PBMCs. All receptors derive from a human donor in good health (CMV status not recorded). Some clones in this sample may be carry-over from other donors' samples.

In nucleotides, the CDR3 is TGTGCCAGCAGTCCAACCCTTGCTGGACAGAACTATGGCTACACCTTC. Amino acid sequence: CASSPTLAGQNYGYTF. This chain uses TRBV28 with TRBJ1-2, with TRBD1 as a possible D gene (6 bases). Looked up from germline, CDR1 is MDHEN and CDR2 is SYDVKM. V was shortened by 5 bases and J by 2 bases, with 18 bases between the two germline ends. The CDR3 is 16 residues long.

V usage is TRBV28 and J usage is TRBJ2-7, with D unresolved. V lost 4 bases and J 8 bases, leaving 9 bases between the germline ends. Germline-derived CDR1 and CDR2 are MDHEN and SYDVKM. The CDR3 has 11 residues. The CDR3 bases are TGTGCCAGCAGTTACAGCCGTAAGCAGTACTTC. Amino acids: CASSYSRKQYF. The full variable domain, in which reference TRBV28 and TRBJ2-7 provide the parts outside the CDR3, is DVKVTQSSRYLVKRTGEKVFLECVQDMDHENMFWYRQDPGLGLRLIYFSYDVKMKEKGDIPEGYSVSREKKERFSLILESASTNQTSMYLCASSYSRKQYFGPGTRLTVT.

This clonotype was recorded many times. The DNA of the CDR3 is TGTGCCAGCAGCTTAGAGGGGTGGGGGGACGACGAGCAGTACTTC. Translating gives CASSLEGWGDDEQYF. The chain links TRBV7-8 to TRBJ2-7; maybe TRBD2 (6 bases). The V gene lost 1 base and the J gene lost 5 bases, with 15 bases spanning the gap. This CDR3 region has 15 residues. Germline CDR1 SGHVS, CDR2 FQNEAQ. Combining the CDR3 with reference TRBV7-8 and TRBJ2-7 gives the whole variable domain GAGVSQSPRYKVAKRGQDVALRCDPISGHVSLFWYQQALGQGPEFLTYFQNEAQLDKSGLPSDRFFAERPEGSVSTLKIQRTQQEDSAVYLCASSLEGWGDDEQYFGPGTRLTVT.

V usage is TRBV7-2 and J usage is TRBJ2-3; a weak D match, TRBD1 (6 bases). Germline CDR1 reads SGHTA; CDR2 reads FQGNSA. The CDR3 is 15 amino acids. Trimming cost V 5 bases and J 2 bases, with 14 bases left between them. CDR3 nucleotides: TGTGCCAGCAGCCAACAGGGAACGGACACAGATACGCAGTATTTT. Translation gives CASSQQGTDTDTQYF.

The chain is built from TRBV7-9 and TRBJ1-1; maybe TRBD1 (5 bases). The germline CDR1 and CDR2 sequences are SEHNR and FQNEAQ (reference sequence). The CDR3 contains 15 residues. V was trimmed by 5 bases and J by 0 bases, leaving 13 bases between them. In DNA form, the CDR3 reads TGTGCCAGCAGCCCGCAAAGGGGATTGAACACTGAAGCTTTCTTT. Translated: CASSPQRGLNTEAFF. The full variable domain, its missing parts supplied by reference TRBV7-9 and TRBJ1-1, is DTGVSQNPRHKITKRGQNVTFRCDPISEHNRLYWYRQTLGQGPEFLTYFQNEAQLEKSRLLSDRFSAERPKGSFSTLEIQRTEQGDSAMYLCASSPQRGLNTEAFFGQGTRLTVV.

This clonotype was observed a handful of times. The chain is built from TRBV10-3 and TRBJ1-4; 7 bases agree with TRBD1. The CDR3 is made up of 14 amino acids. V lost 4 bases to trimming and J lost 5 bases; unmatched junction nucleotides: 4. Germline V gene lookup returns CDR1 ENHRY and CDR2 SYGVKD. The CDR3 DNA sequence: TGTGCCATCAGTGGGGACAGCCCGAATGAAAAACTGTTTTTT. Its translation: CAISGDSPNEKLFF.

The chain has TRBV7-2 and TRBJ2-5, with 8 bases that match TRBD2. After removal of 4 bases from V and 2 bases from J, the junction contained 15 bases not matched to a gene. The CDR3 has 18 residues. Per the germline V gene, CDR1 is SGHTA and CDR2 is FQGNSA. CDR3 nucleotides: TGTGCCAGCAGCTCCGCTTTAGCGGGACCGATATCACAAGAGACCCAGTACTTC. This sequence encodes CASSSALAGPISQETQYF.

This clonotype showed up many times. The CDR3 DNA is TGTGCCAGCAGCGGTCGACTCGGACGTCCCTACGAGCAGTACTTC. Amino acid sequence: CASSGRLGRPYEQYF. The chain carries TRBV7-9 and TRBJ2-7, with no clear D. This CDR3 spans 15 amino acids. Germline CDR1 and CDR2: SEHNR and FQNEAQ (reference sequence). Trimming took 5 bases from V and 2 from J, leaving 16 bases between them.

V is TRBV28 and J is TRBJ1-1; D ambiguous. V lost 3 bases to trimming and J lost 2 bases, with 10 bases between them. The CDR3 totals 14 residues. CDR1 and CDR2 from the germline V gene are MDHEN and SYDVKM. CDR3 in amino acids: CASSFDGQNTEAFF. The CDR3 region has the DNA TGTGCCAGCAGTTTCGACGGCCAAAACACTGAAGCTTTCTTT.

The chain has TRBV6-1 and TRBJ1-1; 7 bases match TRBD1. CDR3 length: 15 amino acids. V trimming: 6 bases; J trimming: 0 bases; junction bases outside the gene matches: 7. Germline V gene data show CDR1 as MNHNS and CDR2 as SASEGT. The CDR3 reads CASRKDRPMNTEAFF. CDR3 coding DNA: TGTGCCAGCAGAAAGGACAGGCCCATGAACACTGAAGCTTTCTTT.

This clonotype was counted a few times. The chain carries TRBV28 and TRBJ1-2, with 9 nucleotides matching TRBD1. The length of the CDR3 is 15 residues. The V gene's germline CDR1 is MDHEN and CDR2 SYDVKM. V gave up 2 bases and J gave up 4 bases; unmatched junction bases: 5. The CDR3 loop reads CASSLTGTGSYGYTF. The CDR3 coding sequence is TGTGCCAGCAGTTTAACCGGGACAGGGTCCTATGGCTACACCTTC.

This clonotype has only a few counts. CDR3 coding DNA: TGTGCCAGCAGCGTAGAGGCAGAGCGGAGGAACACCATATATTTT. Translation gives CASSVEAERRNTIYF. The chain joins TRBV9 to TRBJ1-3; D call uncertain. Germline loops: CDR1 SGDLS, CDR2 YYNGEE. The CDR3 length is 15 residues. V shed 0 bases and J shed 7 bases, with 14 bases lying between them.

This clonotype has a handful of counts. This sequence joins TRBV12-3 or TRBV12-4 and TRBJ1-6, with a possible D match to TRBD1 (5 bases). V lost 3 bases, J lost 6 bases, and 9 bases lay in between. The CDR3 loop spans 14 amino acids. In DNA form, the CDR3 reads TGTGCCAGCAGTTTTGGGGACTTTAATTCACCCCTCCACTTT. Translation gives CASSFGDFNSPLHF.

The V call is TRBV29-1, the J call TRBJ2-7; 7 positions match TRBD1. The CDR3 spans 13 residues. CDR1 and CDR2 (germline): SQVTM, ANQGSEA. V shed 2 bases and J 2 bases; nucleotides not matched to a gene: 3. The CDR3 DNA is TGCAGCGTTGAACGGGACAGCCCCTACGAGCAGTACTTC. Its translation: CSVERDSPYEQYF.

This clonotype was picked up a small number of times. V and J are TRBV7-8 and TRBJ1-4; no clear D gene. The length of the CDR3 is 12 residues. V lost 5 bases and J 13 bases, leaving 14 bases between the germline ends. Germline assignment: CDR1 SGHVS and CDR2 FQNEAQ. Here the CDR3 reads CASSVSGGRLFF. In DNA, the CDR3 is TGTGCCAGCAGCGTATCTGGAGGGAGACTGTTTTTT.

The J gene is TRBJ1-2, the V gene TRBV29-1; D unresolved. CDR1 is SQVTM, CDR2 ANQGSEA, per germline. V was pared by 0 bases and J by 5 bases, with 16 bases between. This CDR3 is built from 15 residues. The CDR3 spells CSVEDWGDIAYGYTF. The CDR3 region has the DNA TGCAGCGTTGAAGATTGGGGAGACATTGCTTATGGCTACACCTTC. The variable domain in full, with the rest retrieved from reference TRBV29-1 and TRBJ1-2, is SAVISQKPSRDICQRGTSLTIQCQVDSQVTMMFWYRQQPGQSLTLIATANQGSEATYESGFVIDKFPISRPNLTFSTLTVSNMSPEDSSIYLCSVEDWGDIAYGYTFGSGTRLTVV.

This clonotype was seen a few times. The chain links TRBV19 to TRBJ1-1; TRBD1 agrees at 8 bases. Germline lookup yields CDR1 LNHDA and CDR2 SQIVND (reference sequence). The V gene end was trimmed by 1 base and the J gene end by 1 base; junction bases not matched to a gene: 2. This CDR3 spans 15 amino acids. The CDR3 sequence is CASSIGTGPNTEAFF. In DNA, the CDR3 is TGTGCCAGTAGTATAGGGACAGGGCCGAACACTGAAGCTTTCTTT.

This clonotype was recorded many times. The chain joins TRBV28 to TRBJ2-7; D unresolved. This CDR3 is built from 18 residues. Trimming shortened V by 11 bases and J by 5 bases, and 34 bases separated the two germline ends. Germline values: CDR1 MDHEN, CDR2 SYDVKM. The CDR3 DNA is TGTGCCTGTGGCAGTTTAGACGCGTCGGTCTCGTTGGGCGACGAGCAGTACTTC. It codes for CACGSLDASVSLGDEQYF.

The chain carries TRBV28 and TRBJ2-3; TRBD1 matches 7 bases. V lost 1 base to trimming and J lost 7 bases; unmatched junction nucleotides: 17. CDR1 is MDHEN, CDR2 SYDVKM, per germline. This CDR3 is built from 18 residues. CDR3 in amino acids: CASSLFSPGQPKWNTQYF. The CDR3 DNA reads TGTGCCAGCAGTTTATTCTCCCCGGGACAGCCGAAGTGGAATACGCAGTATTTT.

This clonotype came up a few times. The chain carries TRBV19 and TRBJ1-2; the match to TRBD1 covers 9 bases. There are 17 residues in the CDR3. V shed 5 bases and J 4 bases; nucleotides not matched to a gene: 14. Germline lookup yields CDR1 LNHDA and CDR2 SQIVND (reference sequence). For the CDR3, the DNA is TGTGCCAGTAGTCCCGGCCTCGGGACAGGGAGAGGCTATGGCTACACCTTC. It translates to CASSPGLGTGRGYGYTF.

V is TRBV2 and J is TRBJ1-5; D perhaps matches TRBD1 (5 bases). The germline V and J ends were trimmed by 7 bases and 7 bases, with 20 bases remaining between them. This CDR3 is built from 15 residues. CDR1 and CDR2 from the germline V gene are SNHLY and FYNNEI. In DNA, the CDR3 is TGTGCCAGCACCTCCCCTCCGGGGCCCAAACAGCCCCAGCATTTT. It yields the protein CASTSPPGPKQPQHF.

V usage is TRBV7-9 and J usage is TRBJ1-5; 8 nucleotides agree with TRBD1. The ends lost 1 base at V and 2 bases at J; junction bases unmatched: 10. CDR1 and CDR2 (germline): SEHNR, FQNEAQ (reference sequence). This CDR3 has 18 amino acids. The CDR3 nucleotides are TGTGCCAGCAGCTTAGGGACAGGGAGGGACGGGGGCAATCAGCCCCAGCATTTT. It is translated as CASSLGTGRDGGNQPQHF.

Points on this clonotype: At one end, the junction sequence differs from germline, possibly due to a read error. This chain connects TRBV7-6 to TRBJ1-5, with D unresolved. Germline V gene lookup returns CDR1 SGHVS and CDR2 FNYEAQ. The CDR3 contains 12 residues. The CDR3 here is CASGEREQPKHF. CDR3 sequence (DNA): TGTGCAAGCGGGGAGCGGGAACAGCCCAAGCATTTT.

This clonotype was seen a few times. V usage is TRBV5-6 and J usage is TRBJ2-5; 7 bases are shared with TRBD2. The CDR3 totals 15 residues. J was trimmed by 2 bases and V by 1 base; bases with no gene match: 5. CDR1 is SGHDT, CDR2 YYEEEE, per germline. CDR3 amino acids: CASSLMGEGQETQYF. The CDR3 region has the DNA TGTGCCAGCAGCTTGATGGGGGAGGGGCAAGAGACCCAGTACTTC.

CDR3 in DNA: TGTGCCAGCAGCTTAACTAAGGGGAGCAATCAGCCCCAGCATTTT. This sequence encodes CASSLTKGSNQPQHF. The rearrangement joins TRBV7-2 to TRBJ1-5; perhaps TRBD1 as D (5 bases). The V end lost 2 bases, the J end lost 1 base, and 9 bases lay between the germline ends. The CDR3 consists of 15 residues. The germline gives CDR1 SGHTA, CDR2 FQGNSA.